The clone carrying this T cell receptor (beta chain) was recorded only once. Its specificity is unknown. Germline V gene data show CDR1 as MNHEY and CDR2 as SMNVEV (reference sequence). This CDR3 spans 16 amino acids. After removal of 1 base from V and 5 bases from J, the junction contained 7 bases not matched to a gene. This sample is part of a study of OX40 agonist ivuxolimab in advanced cancers. Overall study: A history of anti-PD-1, anti-PD-L1 or anti-CTLA-4 therapy was acceptable, and about 40% had some.

The study, taken as a whole, reports: Expanded clones were, on average, more numerous in CD8+ T cells than in CD4+. Circulating CD4+ and CD8+ T cells showed clonal expansion by week 6 at 0.1 to 3.0 mg/kg.

Profiled with immunoSEQ multiplex PCR; TCRdb holds only in-frame clones, not every one. There are about 58,000 clones in the sample; less than 90% occur only once, and around 0.76% lies in the top ten. Sequenced here: CD4+ or CD8+ T cells sorted from blood, sampled in a trial of the OX40 agonist ivuxolimab. V usage is TRBV27 and J usage is TRBJ2-1; 8 bases align to TRBD2. The sequence was collected from an adult with an advanced solid tumor such as melanoma, head and neck, liver or kidney cancer. CDR3: CASSLWSGSGNNEQFF. The DNA for the CDR3 is TGTGCCAGCAGTTTATGGAGCGGGAGTGGAAACAATGAGCAGTTCTTC.